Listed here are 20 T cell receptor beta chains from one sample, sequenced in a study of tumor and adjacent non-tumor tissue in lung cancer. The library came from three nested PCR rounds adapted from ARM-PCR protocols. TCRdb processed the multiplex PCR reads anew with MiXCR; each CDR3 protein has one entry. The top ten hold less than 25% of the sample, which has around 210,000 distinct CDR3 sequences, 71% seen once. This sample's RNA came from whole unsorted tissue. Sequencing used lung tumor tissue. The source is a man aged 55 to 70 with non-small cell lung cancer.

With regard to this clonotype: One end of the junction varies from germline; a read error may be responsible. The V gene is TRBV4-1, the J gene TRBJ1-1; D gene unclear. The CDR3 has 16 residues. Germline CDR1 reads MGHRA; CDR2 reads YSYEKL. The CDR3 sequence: CASTSGPTSMNTEAFF. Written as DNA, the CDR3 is TGCGCCAGCACCAGTGGCCCTACCTCTATGAACACTGAAGCTTTCTTC.

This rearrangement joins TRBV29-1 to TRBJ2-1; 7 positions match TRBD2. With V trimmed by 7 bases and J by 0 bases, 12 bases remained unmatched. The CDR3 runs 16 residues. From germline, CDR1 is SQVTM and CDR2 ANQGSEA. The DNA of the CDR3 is TGCAGCGCTACTAGGTTCGGGGGGAGCTCCTACAATGAGCAGTTCTTC. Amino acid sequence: CSATRFGGSSYNEQFF.

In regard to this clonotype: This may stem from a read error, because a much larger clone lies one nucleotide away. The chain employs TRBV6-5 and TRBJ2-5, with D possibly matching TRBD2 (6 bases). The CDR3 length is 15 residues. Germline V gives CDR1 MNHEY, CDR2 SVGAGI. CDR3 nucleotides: TGTGCCAGCAGTTACTCAGGAGGGATACAAGAGACCCAGTGCTTC. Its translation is CASSYSGGIQETQCF.

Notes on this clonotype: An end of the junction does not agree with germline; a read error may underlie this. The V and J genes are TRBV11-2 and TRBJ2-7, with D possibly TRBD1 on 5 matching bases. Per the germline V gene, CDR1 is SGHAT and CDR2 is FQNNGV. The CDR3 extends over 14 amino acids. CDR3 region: CANSLGREFHEQYF. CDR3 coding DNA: TGTGCCAACAGCTTAGGCAGGGAATTCCACGAGCAGTACTTC.

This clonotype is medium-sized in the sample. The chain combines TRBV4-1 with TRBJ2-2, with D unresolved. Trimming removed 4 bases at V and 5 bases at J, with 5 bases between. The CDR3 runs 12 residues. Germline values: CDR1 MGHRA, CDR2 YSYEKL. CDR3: CASSRGTGELFF. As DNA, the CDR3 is TGCGCCAGCAGCCGGGGAACCGGGGAGCTGTTTTTT.

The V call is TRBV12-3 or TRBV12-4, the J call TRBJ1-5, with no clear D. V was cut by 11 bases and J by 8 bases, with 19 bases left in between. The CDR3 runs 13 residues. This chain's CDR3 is CACQSRHNKPQHF. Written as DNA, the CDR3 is TGTGCCTGCCAGTCTCGACACAACAAGCCCCAGCATTTT.

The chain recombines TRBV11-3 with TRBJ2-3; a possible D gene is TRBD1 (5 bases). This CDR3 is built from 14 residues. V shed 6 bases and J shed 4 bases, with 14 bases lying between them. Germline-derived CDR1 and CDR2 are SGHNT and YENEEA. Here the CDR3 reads CASSLSLGADTQYF. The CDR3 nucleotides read TGTGCCAGCAGTTTAAGTTTAGGGGCAGATACGCAGTATTTT. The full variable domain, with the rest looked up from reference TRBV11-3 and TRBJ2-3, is EAGVVQSPRYKIIEKKQPVAFWCNPISGHNTLYWYLQNLGQGPELLIRYENEEAVDDSQLPKDRFSAERLKGVDSTLKIQPAELGDSAVYLCASSLSLGADTQYFGPGTRLTVL.

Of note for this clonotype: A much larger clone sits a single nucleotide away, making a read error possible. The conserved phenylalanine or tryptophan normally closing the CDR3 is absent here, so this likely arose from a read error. Here the CDR3 DNA reads TGCAGCGCCACGGGGGCTGCGGTTGGATCACCCCTCCACATT. Translation: CSATGAAVGSPLHI. The chain uses TRBV29-1 and TRBJ1-6, with D perhaps matching TRBD1 (6 bases). V was pared by 7 bases and J by 10 bases, with 20 bases between. The V gene's germline CDR1 is SQVTM and CDR2 ANQGSEA. The CDR3 runs to 14 residues.

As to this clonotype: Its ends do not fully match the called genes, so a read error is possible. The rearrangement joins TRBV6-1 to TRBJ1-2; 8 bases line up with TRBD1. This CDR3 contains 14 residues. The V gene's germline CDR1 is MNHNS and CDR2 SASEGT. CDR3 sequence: CARSEGQAGCGYTF. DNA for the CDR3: TGTGCCAGGAGTGAGGGACAGGCTGGCTGTGGTTACACCTTC.

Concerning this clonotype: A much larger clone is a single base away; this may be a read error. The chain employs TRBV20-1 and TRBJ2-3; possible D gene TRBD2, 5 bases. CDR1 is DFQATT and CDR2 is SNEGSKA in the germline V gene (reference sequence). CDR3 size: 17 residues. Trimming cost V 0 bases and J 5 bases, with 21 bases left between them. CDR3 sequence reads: CSARDQEAGGWGDTQYF. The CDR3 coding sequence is TGCAGTGCTAGAGATCAGGAAGCAGGAGGTTGGGGAGATACGCAGTATTTT.

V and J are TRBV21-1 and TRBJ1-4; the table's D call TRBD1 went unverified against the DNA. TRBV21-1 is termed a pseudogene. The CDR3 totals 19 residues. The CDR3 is CASSKEYSTGGGDNEKLFF. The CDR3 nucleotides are TGTGCCAGCAGCAAAGAGTACTCTACGGGGGGCGGGGATAATGAAAAACTGTTTTTT.

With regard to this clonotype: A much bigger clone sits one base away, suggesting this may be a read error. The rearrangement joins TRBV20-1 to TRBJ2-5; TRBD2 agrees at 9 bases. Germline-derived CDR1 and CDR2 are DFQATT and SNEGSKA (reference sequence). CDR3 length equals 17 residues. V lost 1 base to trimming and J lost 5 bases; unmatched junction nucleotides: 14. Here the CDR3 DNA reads TGCAGTGCTAGAGGGGAGGACGCGGGAGGGCCCTCGGAGACCCAGTACTTC. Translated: CSARGEDAGGPSETQYF.

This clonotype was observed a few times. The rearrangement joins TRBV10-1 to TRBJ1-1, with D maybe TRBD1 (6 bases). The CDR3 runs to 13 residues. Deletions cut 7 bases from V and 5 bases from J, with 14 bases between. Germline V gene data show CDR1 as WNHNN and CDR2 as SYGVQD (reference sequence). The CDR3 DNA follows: TGCGCCAGCACCGACAGGTTGTATACTGAAGCTTTCTTT. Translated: CASTDRLYTEAFF.

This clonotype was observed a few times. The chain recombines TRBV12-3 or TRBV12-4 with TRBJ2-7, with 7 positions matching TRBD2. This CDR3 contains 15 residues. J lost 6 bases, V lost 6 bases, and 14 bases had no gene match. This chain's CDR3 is CASSLGLVGESEQYF. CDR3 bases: TGTGCCAGCAGCCTCGGACTAGTGGGAGAGTCCGAGCAGTACTTC.

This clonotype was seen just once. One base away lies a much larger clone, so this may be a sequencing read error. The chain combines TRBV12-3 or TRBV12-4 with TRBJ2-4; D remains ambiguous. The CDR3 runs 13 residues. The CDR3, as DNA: TGTACCAGCAGTTCTCTAGCCAAAAACATTCAGTACTTC. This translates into CTSSSLAKNIQYF.

CDR3 DNA: TGCAGTGCTAGGGGGGAGTCGAAAGTCGGCATTCAGTACTTC. It yields the protein CSARGESKVGIQYF. The rearrangement links TRBV20-1 to TRBJ2-4, with D perhaps given as TRBD1 or TRBD2 (5 bases each). This CDR3 has 14 amino acids. Trimming removed 3 bases at V and 9 bases at J, with 18 bases between. CDR1 DFQATT and CDR2 SNEGSKA come from the germline V gene (reference sequence).

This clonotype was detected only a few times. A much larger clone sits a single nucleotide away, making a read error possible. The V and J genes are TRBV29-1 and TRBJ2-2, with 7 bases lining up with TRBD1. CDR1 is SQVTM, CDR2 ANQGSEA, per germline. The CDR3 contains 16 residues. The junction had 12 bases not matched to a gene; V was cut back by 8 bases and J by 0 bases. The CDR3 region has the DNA TGCAGCATTTTTACTCCGGGACAGACGAACACCGGGGAGCTGTTTTTT. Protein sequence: CSIFTPGQTNTGELFF.

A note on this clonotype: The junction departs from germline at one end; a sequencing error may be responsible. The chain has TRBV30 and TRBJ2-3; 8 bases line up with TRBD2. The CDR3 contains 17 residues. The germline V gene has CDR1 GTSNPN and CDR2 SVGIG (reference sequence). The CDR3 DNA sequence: TGTACCTGGAGTGTCGAAGCGGGAGTGGGTCCCACAGATACGCAGTATTTT. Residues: CTWSVEAGVGPTDTQYF. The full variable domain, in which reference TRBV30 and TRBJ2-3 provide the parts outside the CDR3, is SQTIHQWPATLVQPVGSPLSLECTVEGTSNPNLYWYRQAAGRGLQLLFYSVGIGQISSEVPQNLSASRPQDRQFILSSKKLLLSDSGFYLCTWSVEAGVGPTDTQYFGPGTRLTVL.

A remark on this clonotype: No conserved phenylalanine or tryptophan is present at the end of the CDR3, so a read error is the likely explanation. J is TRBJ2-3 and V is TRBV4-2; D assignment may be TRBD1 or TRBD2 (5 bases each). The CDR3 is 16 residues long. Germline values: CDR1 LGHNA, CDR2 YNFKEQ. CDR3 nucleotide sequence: TGTGCAAGCAGAGTATCCGGGGAAGCTCGGACATATACGCAGTATTAT. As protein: CASRVSGEARTYTQYY.

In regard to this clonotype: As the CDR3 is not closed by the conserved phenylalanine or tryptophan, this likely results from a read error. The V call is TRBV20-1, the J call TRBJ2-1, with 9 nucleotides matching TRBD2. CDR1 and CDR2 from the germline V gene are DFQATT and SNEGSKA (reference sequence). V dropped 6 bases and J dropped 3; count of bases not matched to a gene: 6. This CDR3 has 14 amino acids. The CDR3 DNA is TGCAGTGCCGCGGGGGGGGAGGGCTACAATGAGCAGTTCATC. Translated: CSAAGGEGYNEQFI.